This T cell receptor beta chain was sequenced for a study of T-cell reconstitution after alpha-beta-depleted transplantation in children. Study-wide results and limits: The study reportedly traced alpha-beta T cells about two months after transplant to several hundred expanded graft clones. Certain patients had high TCRbeta diversity at day 60, and it came from recipient T cells and thymic progenitors that survived. Newly made T cells mostly supplied T-cell counts and diversity one year after transplant.

The TCRbeta library was prepared with unique molecular identifiers. From the PCR reads, TCRdb called clonotypes with MiXCR, one entry per CDR3 protein. Here the sample spans 700,000 to 950,000 distinct CDR3 sequences, roughly 15% being singletons. CDR1 is SGHNT and CDR2 is YYREEE in the germline V gene (reference sequence). The CDR3 covers 14 residues. Trimming took off 1 base at V and 2 bases at J, with 6 bases between the two ends. A note on this clonotype: What it binds is not known.

This specimen was PBMCs, mostly from graft donor cells, taken 360 days after TCRalphabeta/CD19-depleted stem cell transplant. The V call is TRBV5-4, the J call TRBJ2-2, with D unclear. This clonotype was sampled from a male patient aged 5 to 17 who had a stem cell transplant for acute lymphoblastic leukemia, so the T cells may come from the graft donor. The CDR3 region is CASSLFFNTGELFF. The CDR3 region has the DNA TGTGCCAGCAGCTTGTTCTTTAACACCGGGGAGCTGTTTTTT.